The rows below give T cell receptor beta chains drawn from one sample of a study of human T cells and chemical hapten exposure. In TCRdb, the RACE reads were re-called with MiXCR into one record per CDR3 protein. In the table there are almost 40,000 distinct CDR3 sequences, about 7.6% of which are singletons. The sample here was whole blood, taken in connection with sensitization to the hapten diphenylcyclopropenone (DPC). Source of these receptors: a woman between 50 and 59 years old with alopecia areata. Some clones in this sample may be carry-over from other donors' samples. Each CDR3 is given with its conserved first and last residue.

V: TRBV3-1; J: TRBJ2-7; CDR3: CASSAQGYSYEQYF
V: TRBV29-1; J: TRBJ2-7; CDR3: CSVDGQGRNEQYF
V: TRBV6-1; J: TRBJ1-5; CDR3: CASSEGVGGDQPQHF
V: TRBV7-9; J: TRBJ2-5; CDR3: CASSPLSGSGETQYF
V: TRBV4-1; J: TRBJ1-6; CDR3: CASSQTRDGIYSPLHF
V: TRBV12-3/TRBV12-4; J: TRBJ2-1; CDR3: CASSGVAGVAEQFF
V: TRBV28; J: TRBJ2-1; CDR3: CASSLSSGGRNEQFF
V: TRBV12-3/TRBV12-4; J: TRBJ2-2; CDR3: CASSFGGNTGELFF
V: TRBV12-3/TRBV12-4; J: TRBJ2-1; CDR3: CASSPQGGRQFF
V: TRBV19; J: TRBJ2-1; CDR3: CASSTPGGEKNEQFF
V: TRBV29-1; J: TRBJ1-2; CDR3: CSVERTGRNYGYTF
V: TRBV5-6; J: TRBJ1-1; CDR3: CASSLYRGRGEAFF
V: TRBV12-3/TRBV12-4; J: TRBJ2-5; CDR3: CASSPAGGGETQYF
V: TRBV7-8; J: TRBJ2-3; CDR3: CASSPQATWSTDTQYF
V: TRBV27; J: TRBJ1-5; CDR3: CASSLFAGTSNQPQHF
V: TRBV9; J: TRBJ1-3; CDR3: CATQGQGNTIYF
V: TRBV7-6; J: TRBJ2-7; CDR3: CASSRGAGGPGYF